Listed here are 18 T cell receptor beta chains from one sample, sequenced in a study of glioma-infiltrating T cells. Amplification of TCR alpha and beta CDR3 regions from RNA used iRepertoire nested multiplex PCR. TCRdb fed the multiplex PCR reads into MiXCR, producing one record per CDR3 protein. The table lists around 99,000 distinct CDR3 sequences, 20% to 25% of them singletons, with 35% in the top ten. Sequenced input: glioma tissue, nonneoplastic brain tissue, or PBMCs (not recorded which). The origin of the receptors is a human donor with low-grade glioma or glioblastoma, undergoing nonglioma brain surgery, or in good health (not recorded which).

A word on this clonotype: One junction end disagrees with the germline gene, perhaps due to a read error. The chain combines TRBV28 with TRBJ1-6, with D possibly matching TRBD1 (6 bases). From germline, CDR1 is MDHEN and CDR2 SYDVKM. The CDR3 has 15 amino acids. The chain's CDR3 is CASSLWDILNSLLHF. The CDR3 bases are TGTGCCAGCAGCTTATGGGACATCCTGAATTCACTGCTCCACTTT.

V usage is TRBV6-1 and J usage is TRBJ1-5; D gene unclear. CDR1 is MNHNS and CDR2 is SASEGT in the germline V gene. Trimming left V 8 bases short and J 5 bases short, with 10 bases between. The CDR3 runs 12 residues. CDR3 DNA sequence: TGTGCCAGCCGGGTACCGTATCAGCCCCAGCATTTT. It translates to CASRVPYQPQHF.

This clonotype occurred many times. One end of the junction does not line up with germline, which may come from a read error. The chain couples TRBV27 to TRBJ2-5; D unresolved. CDR3 length: 11 amino acids. CDR1 MNHEY and CDR2 SMNVEV come from the germline V gene (reference sequence). The CDR3 here is CASSLGEAQYF. DNA for the CDR3: TGTGCCAGCAGTTTAGGAGAGGCCCAGTACTTC.

This clonotype was counted at least ten times. This chain uses TRBV7-2 with TRBJ2-4; a possible D gene is TRBD1 (5 bases). Germline CDR1 SGHTA, CDR2 FQGNSA. This CDR3 has 16 amino acids. V lost 1 base, J lost 5 bases, and 15 bases lay in between. CDR3 nucleotides: TGTGCCAGCAGCTTAGGTCACCAGGGTTCTCAAAACATTCAGTACTTC. Translating gives CASSLGHQGSQNIQYF.

This clonotype has only one observation. A read error may account for a junction end that differs from germline. This chain joins TRBV18 and TRBJ2-1; 11 positions match TRBD2. Germline assignment: CDR1 KGHSH and CDR2 LQKENI. The CDR3 extends over 15 amino acids. The CDR3 DNA reads TGTGCCAGCTCACAGATAGGACTAGCGGGCAATGAGCTGTTCTTC. The encoded protein is CASSQIGLAGNELFF.

In this sample, this clonotype turned up many times. The V gene is TRBV28, the J gene TRBJ2-1; the match to TRBD2 covers 8 bases. The CDR3 length is 13 residues. The J segment lost 7 bases and the V segment lost 7 bases, leaving 6 bases of the junction unmatched. The germline V gene has CDR1 MDHEN and CDR2 SYDVKM. The DNA of the CDR3 is TGTGCCAGCATCTCCGGGGGGGGAAATGAGCAGTTCTTC. Its translation is CASISGGGNEQFF.

In its sample, this clonotype was seen many times. The chain recombines TRBV18 with TRBJ2-1; TRBD2 might be the D (5 bases). V was cut by 8 bases and J by 0 bases, with 17 bases left in between. The germline V gene encodes CDR1 KGHSH and CDR2 LQKENI. This CDR3 spans 16 amino acids. The CDR3 DNA sequence: TGTGCCAGCACGTCACCGTGGAGGAGCTCCTACAATGAGCAGTTCTTC. This sequence encodes CASTSPWRSSYNEQFF.

This clonotype has a count of ten or more. The genes are TRBV28 and TRBJ2-2, with 10 bases identical to TRBD1. The CDR3 spans 17 residues. Germline V gives CDR1 MDHEN, CDR2 SYDVKM. V was pared by 4 bases and J by 5 bases, with 10 bases of the junction left unmatched. The CDR3 sequence: CASSSPSGQGGTGELFF. The CDR3 DNA follows: TGTGCCAGCAGTTCCCCGAGTGGACAGGGGGGAACCGGGGAGCTGTTTTTT.

This clonotype has a count of ten or more. J is TRBJ2-5 and V is TRBV6-1, with D hard to call. The ends were cut back, 5 bases at V and 1 base at J, with 14 bases in the middle. In germline, CDR1 is MNHNS, CDR2 SASEGT. The CDR3 covers 15 residues. This chain's CDR3 is CASSTNQLFQETQYF. The CDR3 coding sequence is TGTGCCAGCAGTACTAATCAGCTTTTCCAAGAGACCCAGTACTTC.

This clonotype showed up many times. The chain is built from TRBV7-9 and TRBJ1-3; D might be TRBD1 (5 bases). Per germline, CDR1 SEHNR and CDR2 FQNEAQ (reference sequence). Trimming cost V 2 bases and J 0 bases, with 11 bases left between them. This CDR3 is built from 16 residues. CDR3 sequence (DNA): TGTGCCAGCAGCTTACAGGGTTGGGACTCTGGAAACACCATATATTTT. It codes for CASSLQGWDSGNTIYF.

This clonotype was detected many times. V is TRBV29-1 and J is TRBJ2-5; 9 nucleotides align to TRBD1. This CDR3 is 15 amino acids long. Germline-derived CDR1 and CDR2 are SQVTM and ANQGSEA. V was pared by 3 bases and J by 0 bases, with 5 bases of the junction left unmatched. CDR3 in amino acids: CSVEGQGHYQETQYF. CDR3 nucleotide sequence: TGCAGCGTTGAGGGACAGGGACATTACCAAGAGACCCAGTACTTC. The complete variable domain, with remaining parts taken from reference TRBV29-1 and TRBJ2-5, reads SAVISQKPSRDICQRGTSLTIQCQVDSQVTMMFWYRQQPGQSLTLIATANQGSEATYESGFVIDKFPISRPNLTFSTLTVSNMSPEDSSIYLCSVEGQGHYQETQYFGPGTRLLVL.

This clonotype came up many times. The chain employs TRBV7-8 and TRBJ1-1; D is unresolved. The V gene's germline CDR1 is SGHVS and CDR2 FQNEAQ. V lost 5 bases to trimming and J lost 5 bases, with 6 bases between them. The CDR3 is 11 amino acids. The CDR3 sequence is CASSRQTEAFF. CDR3 coding DNA: TGTGCCAGCAGCCGGCAGACTGAAGCTTTCTTT.

This clonotype was observed at least ten times. The CDR3 reads CASSLDGQGEEQYF. Here the CDR3 DNA reads TGCGCCAGCAGCTTGGATGGGCAGGGGGAAGAGCAGTACTTC. The gene calls are TRBV5-1 and TRBJ2-7; 7 nucleotides match TRBD1. V lost 0 bases and J lost 7; bases outside the gene matches: 7. CDR1 is SGHRS and CDR2 is YFSETQ in the germline V gene. The CDR3 runs to 14 residues.

This clonotype was seen ten or more times. The rearrangement uses TRBV14 and TRBJ1-1; D may be TRBD1 (5 bases). CDR3 length equals 15 residues. Trimming left V 5 bases short and J 0 bases short, with 13 bases between. The germline gives CDR1 SGHDN, CDR2 FVKESK. CDR3 amino acids: CASSLYRLMNTEAFF. CDR3 nucleotides: TGTGCCAGCAGCTTATACAGGTTAATGAACACTGAAGCTTTCTTT.

A word on this clonotype: Being one base from a much bigger clone, this may be a read error. This chain links TRBV5-6 with TRBJ1-5, with D perhaps matching TRBD1 (6 bases). Germline CDR1 is SGHDT and CDR2 is YYEEEE. The CDR3 length is 15 residues. V lost 3 bases to trimming and J lost 2 bases, with 12 bases between them. The CDR3 here is CASSSQGSGNQPQHF. CDR3 in DNA: TGTGCCAGCAGCTCCCAGGGGTCCGGCAATCAGCCCCAGCATTTT.

This clonotype was counted a few times. A much bigger clone sits one base away, suggesting this may be a read error. The J gene is TRBJ1-1, the V gene TRBV14; D is unresolved. V lost 2 bases and J 3 bases, leaving 13 bases between the germline ends. The germline CDR1 and CDR2 sequences are SGHDN and FVKESK. The CDR3 is made up of 15 amino acids. The CDR3: CASSQLTGVDTEAFF. CDR3 DNA sequence: TGTGCCAGCAGCCAATTGACGGGCGTGGACACTGAAGCTTTCTTT. The variable domain in full, with the rest retrieved from reference TRBV14 and TRBJ1-1, is EAGVTQFPSHSVIEKGQTVTLRCDPISGHDNLYWYRRVMGKEIKFLLHFVKESKQDESGMPNNRFLAERTGGTYSTLKVQPAELEDSGVYFCASSQLTGVDTEAFFGQGTRLTVV.

This clonotype was found many times. The rearrangement joins TRBV4-1 to TRBJ1-2; no clear D gene. V lost 1 base, J lost 6 bases, and 9 bases lay in between. Germline V gene sequence: CDR1 MGHRA, CDR2 YSYEKL. This CDR3 has 13 amino acids. The CDR3 reads CASSQVSEDGYTF. Written as DNA, the CDR3 is TGCGCCAGCAGCCAAGTATCGGAGGATGGCTACACCTTC.

This clonotype was observed at least ten times. This rearrangement joins TRBV6-1 to TRBJ2-1, with TRBD2 matching 10 bases. Germline CDR1 is MNHNS and CDR2 is SASEGT. The CDR3 is 16 amino acids. V shed 6 bases and J 9 bases; nucleotides not matched to a gene: 14. The CDR3 bases are TGTGCCAGCAGATTAGCGGGAGGTCTTGGGGTGAGTGAGCAGTTCTTC. Its translation: CASRLAGGLGVSEQFF.